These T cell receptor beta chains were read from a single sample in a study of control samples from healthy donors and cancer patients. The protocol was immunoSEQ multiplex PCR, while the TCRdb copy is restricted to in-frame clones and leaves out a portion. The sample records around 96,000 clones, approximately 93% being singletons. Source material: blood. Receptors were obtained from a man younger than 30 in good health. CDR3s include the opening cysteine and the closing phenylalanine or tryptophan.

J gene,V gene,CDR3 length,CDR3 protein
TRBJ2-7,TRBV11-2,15,CASIQTTLRVGEQYF
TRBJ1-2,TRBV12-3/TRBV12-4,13,CASSLASNYGYTF
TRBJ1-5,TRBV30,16,CAWSVNRGWSNQPQHF
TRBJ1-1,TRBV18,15,CASSVYGQSDTEAFF
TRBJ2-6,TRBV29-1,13,CSVGLSGANVLTF
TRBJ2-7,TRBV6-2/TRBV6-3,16,CASSYDLTSGSYEQYF
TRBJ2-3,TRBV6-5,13,CASNQPGTDTQYF
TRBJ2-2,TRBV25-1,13,CASSLPRGGELFF
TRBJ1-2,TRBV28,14,CASSLSGDSYGYTF
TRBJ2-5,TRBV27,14,CASSLAGGHETQYF
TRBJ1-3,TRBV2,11,CASSAGNTIYF
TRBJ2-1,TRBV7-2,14,CASSPGSSYNEQFF
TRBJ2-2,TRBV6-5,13,CAVRGLNTGELFF
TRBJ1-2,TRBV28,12,CASTTGNYGYTF
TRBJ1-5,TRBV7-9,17,CASSLAGQGWGNQPQHF
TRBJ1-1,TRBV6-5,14,CASSYSKRNTEAFF
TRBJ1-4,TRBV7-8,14,CASTLGRINEKLFF
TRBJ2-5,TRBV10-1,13,CASSRTGEETQYF
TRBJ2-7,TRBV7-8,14,CASSNDDRAHEQYF
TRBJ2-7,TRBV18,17,CASSPRLNLAGDDEQYF
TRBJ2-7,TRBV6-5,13,CASSYSHGSPRYF
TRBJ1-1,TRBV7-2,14,CASSLARGSGRAFF
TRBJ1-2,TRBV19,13,CASTGLGLYGYTF
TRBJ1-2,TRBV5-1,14,CASSAEGAGYGYTF
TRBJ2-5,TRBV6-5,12,CAGKTFQETQYF
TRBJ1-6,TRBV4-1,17,CASSQVPRSSYNSPLHF
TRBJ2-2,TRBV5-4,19,CASSLGPGAHLTDTGELFF
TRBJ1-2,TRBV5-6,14,CASSLNGSPYGYTF
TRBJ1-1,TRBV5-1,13,CASSLDRNTEAFF
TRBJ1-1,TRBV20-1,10,CSAGTGEAFF
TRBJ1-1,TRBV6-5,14,CASSWDGMNTEAFF
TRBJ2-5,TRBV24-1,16,CATSDLKGLEGETQYF
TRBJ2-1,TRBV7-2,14,CASSLGEVYNEQFF
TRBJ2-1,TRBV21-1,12,CASSNVCYEQFF
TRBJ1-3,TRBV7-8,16,CASSFKSAVSGNTIYF
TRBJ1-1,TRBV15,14,CATSSQHMNTEAFF
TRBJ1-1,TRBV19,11,CAQELNTEAFF
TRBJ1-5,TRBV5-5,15,CASSAQGVGNQPQHF
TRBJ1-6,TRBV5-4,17,CASSWGGVSSYNSPLHF
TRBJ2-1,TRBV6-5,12,CASSYAGGEQFF
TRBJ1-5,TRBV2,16,CASSEALGGFNQPQHF
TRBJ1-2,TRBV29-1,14,CSAPGQGASYGYTF
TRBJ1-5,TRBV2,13,CASNRLSNQPQHF
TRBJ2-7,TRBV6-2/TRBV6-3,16,CASSHELAGVLYEQYF
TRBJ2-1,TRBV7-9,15,CASSLPRGTYNEQFF
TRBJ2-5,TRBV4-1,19,CASSPLPGRTSGSQETQYF
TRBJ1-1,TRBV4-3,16,CASSQMNTRRGTEAFF
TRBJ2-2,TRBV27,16,CASSFLPTGATGELFF
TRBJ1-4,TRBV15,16,CATSRDRGHGDEKLFF
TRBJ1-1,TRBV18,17,CASSPYNGQGVNTEAFF
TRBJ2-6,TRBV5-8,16,CASSIYQGAGANVLTF
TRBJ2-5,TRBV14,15,CASSPGLAGGETQYF
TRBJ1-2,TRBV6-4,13,CASSAGVNYGYTF
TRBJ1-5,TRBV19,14,CASSATGSNQPQHF
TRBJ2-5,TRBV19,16,CASSIASSGGQETQYF